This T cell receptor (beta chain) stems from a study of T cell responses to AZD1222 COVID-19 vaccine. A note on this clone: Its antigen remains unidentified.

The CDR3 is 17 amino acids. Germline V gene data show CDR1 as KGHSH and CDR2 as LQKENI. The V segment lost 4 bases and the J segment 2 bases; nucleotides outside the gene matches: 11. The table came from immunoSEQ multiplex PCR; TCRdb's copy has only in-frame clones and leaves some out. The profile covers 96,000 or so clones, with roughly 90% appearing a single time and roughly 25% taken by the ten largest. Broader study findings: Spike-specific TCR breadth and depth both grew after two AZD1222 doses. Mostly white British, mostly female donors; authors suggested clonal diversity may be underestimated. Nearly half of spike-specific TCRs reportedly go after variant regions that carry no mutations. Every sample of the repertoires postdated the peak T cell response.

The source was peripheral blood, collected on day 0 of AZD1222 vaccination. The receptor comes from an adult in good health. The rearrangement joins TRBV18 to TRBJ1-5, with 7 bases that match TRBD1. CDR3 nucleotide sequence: TGTGCCAGCTCACTCTGGACAGGCTCGAGGGGCAATCAGCCCCAGCATTTT. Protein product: CASSLWTGSRGNQPQHF.